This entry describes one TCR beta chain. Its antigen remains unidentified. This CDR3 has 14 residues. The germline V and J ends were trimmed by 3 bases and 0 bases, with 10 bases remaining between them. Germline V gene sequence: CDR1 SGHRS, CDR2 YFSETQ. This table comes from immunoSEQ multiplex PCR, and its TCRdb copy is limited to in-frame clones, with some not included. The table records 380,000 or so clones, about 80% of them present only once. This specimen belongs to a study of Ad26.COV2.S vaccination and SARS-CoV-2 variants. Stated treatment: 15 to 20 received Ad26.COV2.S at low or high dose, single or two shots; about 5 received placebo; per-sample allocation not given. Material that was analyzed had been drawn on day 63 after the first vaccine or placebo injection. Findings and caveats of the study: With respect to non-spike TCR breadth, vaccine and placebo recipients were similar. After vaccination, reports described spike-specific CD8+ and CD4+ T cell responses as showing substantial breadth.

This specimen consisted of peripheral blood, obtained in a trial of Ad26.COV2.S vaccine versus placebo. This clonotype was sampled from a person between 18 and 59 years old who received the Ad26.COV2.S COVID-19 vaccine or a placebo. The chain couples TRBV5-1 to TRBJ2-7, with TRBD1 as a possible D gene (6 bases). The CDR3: CASSWDTGSYEQYF. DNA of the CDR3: TGCGCCAGCAGCTGGGACACCGGCTCCTACGAGCAGTACTTC.